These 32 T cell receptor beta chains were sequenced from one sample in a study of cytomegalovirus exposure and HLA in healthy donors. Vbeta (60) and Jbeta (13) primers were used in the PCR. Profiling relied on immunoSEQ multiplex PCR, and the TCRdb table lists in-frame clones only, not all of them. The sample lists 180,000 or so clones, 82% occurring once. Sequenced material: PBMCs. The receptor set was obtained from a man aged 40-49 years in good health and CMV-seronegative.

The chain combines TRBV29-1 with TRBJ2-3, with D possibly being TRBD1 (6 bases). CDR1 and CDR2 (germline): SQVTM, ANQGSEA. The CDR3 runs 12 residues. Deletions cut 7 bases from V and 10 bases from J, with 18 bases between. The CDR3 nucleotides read TGCAGCGCCGATTCACAGGGCCGTCCGCAGTATTTT. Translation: CSADSQGRPQYF.

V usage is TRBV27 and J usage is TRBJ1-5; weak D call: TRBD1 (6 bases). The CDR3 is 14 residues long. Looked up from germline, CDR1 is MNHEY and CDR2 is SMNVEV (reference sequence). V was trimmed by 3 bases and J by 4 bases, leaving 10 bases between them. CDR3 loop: CASSFRGPNQPQHF. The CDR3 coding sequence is TGTGCCAGCAGTTTCAGGGGACCAAATCAGCCCCAGCATTTT.

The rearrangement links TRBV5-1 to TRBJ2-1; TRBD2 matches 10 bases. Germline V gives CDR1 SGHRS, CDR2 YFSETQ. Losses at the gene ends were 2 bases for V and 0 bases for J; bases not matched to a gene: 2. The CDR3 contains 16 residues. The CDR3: CASSLAGGNSYNEQFF. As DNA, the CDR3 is TGCGCCAGCAGCTTAGCGGGAGGGAACTCCTACAATGAGCAGTTCTTC. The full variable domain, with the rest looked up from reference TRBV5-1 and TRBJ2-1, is KAGVTQTPRYLIKTRGQQVTLSCSPISGHRSVSWYQQTPGQGLQFLFEYFSETQRNKGNFPGRFSGRQFSNSRSEMNVSTLELGDSALYLCASSLAGGNSYNEQFFGPGTRLTVL.

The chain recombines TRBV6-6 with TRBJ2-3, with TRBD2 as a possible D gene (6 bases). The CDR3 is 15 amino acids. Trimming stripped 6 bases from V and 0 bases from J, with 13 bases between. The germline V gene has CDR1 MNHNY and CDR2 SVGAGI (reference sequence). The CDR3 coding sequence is TGTGCCAGCAGCTTCCAAGGGACTAGCACAGATACGCAGTATTTT. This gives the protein CASSFQGTSTDTQYF.

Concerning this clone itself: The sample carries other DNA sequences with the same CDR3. CDR3 residues: CASSWGQGARQPQHF. CDR3 sequence (DNA): TGTGCCAGCAGTTGGGGACAGGGGGCTCGTCAGCCCCAGCATTTT. V is TRBV28 and J is TRBJ1-5, with 12 positions matching TRBD1. This CDR3 comprises 15 residues. The V gene's germline CDR1 is MDHEN and CDR2 SYDVKM. After removal of 4 bases from V and 6 bases from J, the junction contained 4 bases not matched to a gene. Variable domain in full (rest from reference TRBV28 and TRBJ1-5): DVKVTQSSRYLVKRTGEKVFLECVQDMDHENMFWYRQDPGLGLRLIYFSYDVKMKEKGDIPEGYSVSREKKERFSLILESASTNQTSMYLCASSWGQGARQPQHFGDGTRLSIL.

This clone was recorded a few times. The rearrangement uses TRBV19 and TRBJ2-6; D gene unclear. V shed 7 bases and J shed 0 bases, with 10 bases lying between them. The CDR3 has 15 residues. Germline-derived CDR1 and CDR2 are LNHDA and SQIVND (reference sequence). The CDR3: CASTLVDSGANVLTF. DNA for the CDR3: TGTGCCAGTACCCTGGTAGACTCTGGGGCCAACGTCCTGACTTTC. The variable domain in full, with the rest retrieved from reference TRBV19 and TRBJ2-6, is DGGITQSPKYLFRKEGQNVTLSCEQNLNHDAMYWYRQDPGQGLRLIYYSQIVNDFQKGDIAEGYSVSREKKESFPLTVTSAQKNPTAFYLCASTLVDSGANVLTFGAGSRLTVL.

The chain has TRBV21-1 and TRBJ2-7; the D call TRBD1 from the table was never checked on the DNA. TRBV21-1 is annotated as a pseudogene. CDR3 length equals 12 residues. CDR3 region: CARDVTGVEQYF. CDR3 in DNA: TGTGCCAGGGACGTTACAGGGGTCGAGCAGTACTTC.

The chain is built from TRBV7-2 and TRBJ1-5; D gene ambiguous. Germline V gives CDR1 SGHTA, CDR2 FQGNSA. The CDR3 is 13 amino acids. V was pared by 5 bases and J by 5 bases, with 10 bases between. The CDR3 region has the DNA TGTGCCAGCAGCCGAGGGCTGGATCAGCCCCAGCATTTT. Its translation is CASSRGLDQPQHF.

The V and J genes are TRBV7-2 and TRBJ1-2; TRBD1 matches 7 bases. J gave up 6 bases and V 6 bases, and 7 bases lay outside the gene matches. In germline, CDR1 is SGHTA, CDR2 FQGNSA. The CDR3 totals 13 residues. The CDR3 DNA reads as TGTGCCAGCAGGTTACAGGGGTCGAATGGCTACACCTTC. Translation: CASRLQGSNGYTF.

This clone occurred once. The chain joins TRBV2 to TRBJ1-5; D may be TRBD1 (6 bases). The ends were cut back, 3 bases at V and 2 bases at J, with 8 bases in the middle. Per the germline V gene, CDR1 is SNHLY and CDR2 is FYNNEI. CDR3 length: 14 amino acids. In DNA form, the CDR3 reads TGTGCCAGCAGTGATTCAGGGGGCAATCAGCCCCAGCATTTT. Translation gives CASSDSGGNQPQHF.

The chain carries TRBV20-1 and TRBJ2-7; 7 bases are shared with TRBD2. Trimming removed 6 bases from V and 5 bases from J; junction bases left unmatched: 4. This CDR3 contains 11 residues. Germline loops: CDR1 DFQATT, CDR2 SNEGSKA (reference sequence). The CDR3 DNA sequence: TGCAGTGCCCCTACTAGCGACGAGCAGTACTTC. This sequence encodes CSAPTSDEQYF.

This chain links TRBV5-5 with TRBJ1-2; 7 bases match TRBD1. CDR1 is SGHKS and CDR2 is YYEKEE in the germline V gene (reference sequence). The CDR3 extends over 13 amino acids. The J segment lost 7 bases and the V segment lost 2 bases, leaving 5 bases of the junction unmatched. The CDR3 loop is CASSFQGEVGYTF. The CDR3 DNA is TGTGCCAGCAGCTTTCAGGGGGAGGTTGGCTACACCTTC.

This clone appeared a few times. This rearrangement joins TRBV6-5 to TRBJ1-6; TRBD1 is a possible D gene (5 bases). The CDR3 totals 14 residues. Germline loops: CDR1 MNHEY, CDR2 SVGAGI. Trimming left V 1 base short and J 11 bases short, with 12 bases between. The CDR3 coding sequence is TGTGCCAGCAGTTACTTGGGCCAGGGTGCACCCCTCCACTTT. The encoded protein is CASSYLGQGAPLHF.

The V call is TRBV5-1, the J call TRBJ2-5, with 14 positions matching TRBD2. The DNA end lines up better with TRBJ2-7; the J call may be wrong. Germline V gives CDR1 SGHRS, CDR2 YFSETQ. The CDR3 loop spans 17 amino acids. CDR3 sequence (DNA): TGCGCCAGCAGCCCAGGACTAGCGGGGGGCAATCTCTACGAGCAGTACTTC. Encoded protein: CASSPGLAGGNLYEQYF.

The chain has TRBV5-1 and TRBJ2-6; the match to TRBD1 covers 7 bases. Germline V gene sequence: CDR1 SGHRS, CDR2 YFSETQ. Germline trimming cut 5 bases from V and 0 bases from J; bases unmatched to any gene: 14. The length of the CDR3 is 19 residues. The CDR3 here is CASSRNEGTVISGANVLTF. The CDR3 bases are TGCGCCAGCAGTCGAAACGAAGGGACAGTGATCTCTGGGGCCAACGTCCTGACTTTC.

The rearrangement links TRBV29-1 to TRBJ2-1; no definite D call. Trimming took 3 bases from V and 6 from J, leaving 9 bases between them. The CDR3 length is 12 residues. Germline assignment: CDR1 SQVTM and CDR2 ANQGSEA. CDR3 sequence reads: CSVDRNLNEQFF. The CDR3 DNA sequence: TGCAGCGTTGACAGGAATCTCAATGAGCAGTTCTTC.

The CDR3 is CASSLITSSEAFF. The CDR3 DNA reads TGTGCCAGCAGTTTAATCACTTCCTCTGAAGCTTTCTTT. The rearrangement joins TRBV28 to TRBJ1-1; no clear D gene. The CDR3 has 13 residues. Trimming stripped 2 bases from V and 6 bases from J, with 10 bases between. Germline V gives CDR1 MDHEN, CDR2 SYDVKM.

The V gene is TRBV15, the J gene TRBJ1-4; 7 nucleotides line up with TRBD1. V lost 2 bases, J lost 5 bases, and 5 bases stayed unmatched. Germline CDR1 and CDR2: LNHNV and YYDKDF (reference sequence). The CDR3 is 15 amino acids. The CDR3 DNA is TGTGCCACCAGCAGATCGACAGGGCCAAATGAAAAACTGTTTTTT. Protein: CATSRSTGPNEKLFF.

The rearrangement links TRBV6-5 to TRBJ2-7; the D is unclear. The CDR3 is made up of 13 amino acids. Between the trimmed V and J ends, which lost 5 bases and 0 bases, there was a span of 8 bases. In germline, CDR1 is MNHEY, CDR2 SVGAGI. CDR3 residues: CASSKPSSYEQYF. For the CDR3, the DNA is TGTGCCAGCAGTAAACCGAGCTCCTACGAGCAGTACTTC.

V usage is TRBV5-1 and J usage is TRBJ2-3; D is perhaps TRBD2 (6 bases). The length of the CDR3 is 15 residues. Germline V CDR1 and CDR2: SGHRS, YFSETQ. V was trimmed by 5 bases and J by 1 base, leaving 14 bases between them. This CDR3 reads CASSTTEGRTDTQYF. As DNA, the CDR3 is TGCGCCAGCAGTACAACGGAGGGACGCACAGATACGCAGTATTTT.

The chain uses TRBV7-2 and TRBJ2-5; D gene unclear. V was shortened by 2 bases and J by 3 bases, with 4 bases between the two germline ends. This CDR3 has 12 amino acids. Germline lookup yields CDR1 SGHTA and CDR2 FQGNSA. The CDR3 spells CASSLSEETQYF. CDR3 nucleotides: TGTGCCAGCAGCTTATCGGAAGAGACCCAGTACTTC.

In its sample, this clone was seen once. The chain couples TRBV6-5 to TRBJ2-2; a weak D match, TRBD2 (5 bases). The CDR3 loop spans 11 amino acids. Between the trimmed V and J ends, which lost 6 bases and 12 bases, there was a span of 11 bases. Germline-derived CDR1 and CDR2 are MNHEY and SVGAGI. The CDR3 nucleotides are TGTGCCAGCAGCCCCGGGGAGAAGCTGTTTTTT. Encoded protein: CASSPGEKLFF.

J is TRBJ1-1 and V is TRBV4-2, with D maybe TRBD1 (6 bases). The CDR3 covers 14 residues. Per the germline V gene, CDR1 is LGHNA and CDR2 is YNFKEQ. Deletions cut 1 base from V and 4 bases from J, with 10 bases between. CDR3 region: CASSQASGVTEAFF. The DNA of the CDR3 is TGTGCCAGCAGCCAAGCCTCAGGGGTCACTGAAGCTTTCTTT.

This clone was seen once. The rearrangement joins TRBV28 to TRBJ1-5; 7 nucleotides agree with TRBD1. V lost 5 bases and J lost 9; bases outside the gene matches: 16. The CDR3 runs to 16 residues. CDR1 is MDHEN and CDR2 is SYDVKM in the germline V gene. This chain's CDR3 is CASSLRWTTGHRPQHF. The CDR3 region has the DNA TGTGCCAGCAGTCTTCGCTGGACGACAGGGCATCGGCCCCAGCATTTT.

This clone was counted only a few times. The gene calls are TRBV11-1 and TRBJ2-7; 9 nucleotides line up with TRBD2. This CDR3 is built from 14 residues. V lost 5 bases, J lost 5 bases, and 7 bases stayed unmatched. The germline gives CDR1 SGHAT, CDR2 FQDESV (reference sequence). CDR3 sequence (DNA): TGTGCCAGCAGCAGAAGCGGGGGGTTCAACGAGCAGTACTTC. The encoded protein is CASSRSGGFNEQYF.

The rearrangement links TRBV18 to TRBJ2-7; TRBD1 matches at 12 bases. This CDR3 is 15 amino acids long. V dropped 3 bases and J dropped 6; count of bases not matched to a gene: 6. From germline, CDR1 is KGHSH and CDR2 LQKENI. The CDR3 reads CASSPSGQGAREQYF. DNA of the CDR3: TGTGCCAGCTCACCTTCGGGACAGGGGGCTCGCGAGCAGTACTTC.

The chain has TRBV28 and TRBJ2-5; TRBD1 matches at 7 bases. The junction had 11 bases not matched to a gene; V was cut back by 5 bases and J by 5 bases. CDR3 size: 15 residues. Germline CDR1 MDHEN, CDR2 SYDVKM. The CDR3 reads CASSSTGAISETQYF. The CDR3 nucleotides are TGTGCCAGCAGTAGTACAGGGGCCATCTCTGAGACCCAGTACTTC.

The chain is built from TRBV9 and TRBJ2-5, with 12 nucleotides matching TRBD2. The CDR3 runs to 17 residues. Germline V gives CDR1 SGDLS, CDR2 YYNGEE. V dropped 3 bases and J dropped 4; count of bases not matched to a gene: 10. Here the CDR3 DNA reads TGTGCCAGCAGCGCCCCTGGACTAGCGGGGCCGAGAGAGACCCAGTACTTC. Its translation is CASSAPGLAGPRETQYF.

In DNA form, the CDR3 reads TGTGCTAGTGGTCCCGGGACAGGCTCCTATGGCTACACCTTC. Translating it yields CASGPGTGSYGYTF. The rearrangement joins TRBV12-5 to TRBJ1-2, with 8 nucleotides matching TRBD1. V lost 5 bases, J lost 4 bases, and 6 bases stayed unmatched. The CDR3 runs to 14 residues. The germline V gene encodes CDR1 LGHNT and CDR2 FRNRAP.

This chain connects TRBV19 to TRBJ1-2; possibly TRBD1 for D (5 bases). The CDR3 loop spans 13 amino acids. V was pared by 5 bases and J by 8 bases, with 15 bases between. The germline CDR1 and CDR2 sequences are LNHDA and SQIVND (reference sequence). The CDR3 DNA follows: TGTGCCAGTAGTCCAGGACAAGTGAGCGGCTACACCTTC. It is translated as CASSPGQVSGYTF.

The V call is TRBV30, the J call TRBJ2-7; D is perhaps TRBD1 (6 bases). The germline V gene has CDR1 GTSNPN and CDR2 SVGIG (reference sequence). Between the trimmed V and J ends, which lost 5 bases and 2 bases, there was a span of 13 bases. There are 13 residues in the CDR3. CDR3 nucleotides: TGTGCCTGGTCTCCAGGGGTCCCCTACGAGCAGTACTTC. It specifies CAWSPGVPYEQYF.

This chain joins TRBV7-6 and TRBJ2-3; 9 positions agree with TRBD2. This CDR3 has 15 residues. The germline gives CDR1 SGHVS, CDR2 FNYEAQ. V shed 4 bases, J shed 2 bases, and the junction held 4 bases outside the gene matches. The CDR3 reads CASSYLAGITDTQYF. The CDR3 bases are TGTGCCAGCAGCTACCTAGCGGGAATCACAGATACGCAGTATTTT. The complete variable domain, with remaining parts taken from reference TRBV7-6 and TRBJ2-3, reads GAGVSQSPRYKVTKRGQDVALRCDPISGHVSLYWYRQALGQGPEFLTYFNYEAQQDKSGLPNDRFSAERPEGSISTLTIQRTEQRDSAMYRCASSYLAGITDTQYFGPGTRLTVL.